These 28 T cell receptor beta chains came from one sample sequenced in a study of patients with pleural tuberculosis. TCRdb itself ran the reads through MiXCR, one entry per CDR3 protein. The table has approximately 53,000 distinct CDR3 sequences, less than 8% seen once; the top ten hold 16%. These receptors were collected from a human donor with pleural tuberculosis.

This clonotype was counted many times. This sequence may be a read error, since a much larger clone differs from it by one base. This CDR3 is CAIPLSADTQYF. Written as DNA, the CDR3 is TGTGCCATCCCCCTTTCTGCAGATACGCAGTATTTT. The chain carries TRBV10-3 and TRBJ2-3, with D unresolved. CDR3 length: 12 amino acids. The germline V and J ends were trimmed by 8 bases and 4 bases, with 10 bases remaining between them. Germline CDR1 ENHRY, CDR2 SYGVKD.

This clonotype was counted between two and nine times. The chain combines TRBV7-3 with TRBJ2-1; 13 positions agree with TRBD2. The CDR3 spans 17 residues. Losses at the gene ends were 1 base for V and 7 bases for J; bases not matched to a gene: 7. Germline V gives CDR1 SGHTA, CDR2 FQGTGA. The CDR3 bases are TGTGCCAGCAGCTTAATGTTACTAGCGGGAGGGTCGAATGAGCAGTTCTTC. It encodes CASSLMLLAGGSNEQFF.

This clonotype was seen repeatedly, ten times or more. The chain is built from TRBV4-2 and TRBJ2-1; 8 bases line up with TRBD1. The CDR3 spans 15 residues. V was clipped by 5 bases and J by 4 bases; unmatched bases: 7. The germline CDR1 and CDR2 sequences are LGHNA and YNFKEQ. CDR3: CASSTGTGVYNEQFF. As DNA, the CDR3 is TGTGCCAGCAGCACAGGGACAGGAGTTTACAATGAGCAGTTCTTC.

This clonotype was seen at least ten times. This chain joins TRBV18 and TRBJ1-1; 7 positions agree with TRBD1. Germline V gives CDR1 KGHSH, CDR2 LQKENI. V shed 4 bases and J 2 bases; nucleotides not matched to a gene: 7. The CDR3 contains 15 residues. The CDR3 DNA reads TGTGCCAGCTCACGCAACAGGGGAGAAAACACTGAAGCTTTCTTT. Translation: CASSRNRGENTEAFF.

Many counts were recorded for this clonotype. The CDR3, as DNA: TGCAGTGCTAAGACCTTCTCTAACTATGGCTACACCTTC. It is translated as CSAKTFSNYGYTF. V and J are TRBV20-1 and TRBJ1-2; no clear D gene. Trimming shortened V by 4 bases and J by 0 bases, and 9 bases separated the two germline ends. The CDR3 totals 13 residues. Germline loops: CDR1 DFQATT, CDR2 SNEGSKA (reference sequence).

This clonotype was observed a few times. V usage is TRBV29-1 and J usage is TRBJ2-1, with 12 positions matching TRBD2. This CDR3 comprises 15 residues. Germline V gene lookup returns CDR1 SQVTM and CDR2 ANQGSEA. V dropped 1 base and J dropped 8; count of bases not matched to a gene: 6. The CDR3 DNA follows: TGCAGCGTTGAAGGGACTAGCGGGATAGGGTATGAGCAGTTCTTC. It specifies CSVEGTSGIGYEQFF.

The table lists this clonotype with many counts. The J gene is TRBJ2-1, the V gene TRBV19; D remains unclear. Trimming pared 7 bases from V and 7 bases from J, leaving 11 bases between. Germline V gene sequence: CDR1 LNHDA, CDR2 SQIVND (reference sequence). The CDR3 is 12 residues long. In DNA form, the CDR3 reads TGTGCCAGTAAGACCTTGGGAAATGAGCAGTTCTTC. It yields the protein CASKTLGNEQFF.

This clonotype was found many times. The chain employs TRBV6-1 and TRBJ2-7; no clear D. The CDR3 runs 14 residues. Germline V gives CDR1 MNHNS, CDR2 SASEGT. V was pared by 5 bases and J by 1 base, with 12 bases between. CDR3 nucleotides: TGTGCCAGCAGTCCCCGACACCCTTCCTACGAGCAGTACGTC. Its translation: CASSPRHPSYEQYV.

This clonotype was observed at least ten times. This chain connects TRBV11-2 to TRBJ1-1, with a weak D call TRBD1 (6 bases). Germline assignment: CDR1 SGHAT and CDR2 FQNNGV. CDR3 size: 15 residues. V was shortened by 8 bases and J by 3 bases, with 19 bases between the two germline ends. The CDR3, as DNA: TGTGCCAGCGGGGGCCCACAGGGAGGGGACACTGAAGCTTTCTTT. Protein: CASGGPQGGDTEAFF.

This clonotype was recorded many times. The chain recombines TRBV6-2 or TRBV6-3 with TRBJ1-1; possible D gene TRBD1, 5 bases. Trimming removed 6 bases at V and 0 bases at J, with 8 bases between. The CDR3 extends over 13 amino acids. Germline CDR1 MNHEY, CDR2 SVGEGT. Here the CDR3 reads CASRTVMNTEAFF. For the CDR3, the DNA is TGTGCCAGCAGGACAGTAATGAACACTGAAGCTTTCTTT.

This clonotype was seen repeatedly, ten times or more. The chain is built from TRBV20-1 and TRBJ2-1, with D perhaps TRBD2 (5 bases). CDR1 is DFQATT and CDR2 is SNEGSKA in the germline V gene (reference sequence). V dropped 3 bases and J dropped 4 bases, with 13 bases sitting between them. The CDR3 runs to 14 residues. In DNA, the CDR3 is TGCAGTGCTAGCGGACTGGGAGAATACAATGAGCAGTTCTTC. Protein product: CSASGLGEYNEQFF.

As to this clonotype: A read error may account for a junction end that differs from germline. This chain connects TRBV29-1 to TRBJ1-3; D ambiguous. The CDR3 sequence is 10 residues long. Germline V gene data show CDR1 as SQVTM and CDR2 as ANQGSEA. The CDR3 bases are TGCAGCGTCCCGGGTGTAGTAGGACCATTT. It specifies CSVPGVVGPF.

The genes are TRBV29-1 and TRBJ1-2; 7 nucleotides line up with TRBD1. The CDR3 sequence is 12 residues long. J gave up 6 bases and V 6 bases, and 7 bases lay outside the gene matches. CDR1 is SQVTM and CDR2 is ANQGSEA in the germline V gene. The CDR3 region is CSVTGQAHGYTF. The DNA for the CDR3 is TGCAGCGTGACCGGACAGGCACATGGCTACACCTTC.

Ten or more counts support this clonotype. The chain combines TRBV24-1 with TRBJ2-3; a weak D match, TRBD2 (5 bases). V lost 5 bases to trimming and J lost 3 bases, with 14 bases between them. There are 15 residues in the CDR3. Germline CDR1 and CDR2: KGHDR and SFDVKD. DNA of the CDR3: TGTGCCACCAGTGCCCCCTTCCCGGGAACAGATACGCAGTATTTT. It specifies CATSAPFPGTDTQYF.

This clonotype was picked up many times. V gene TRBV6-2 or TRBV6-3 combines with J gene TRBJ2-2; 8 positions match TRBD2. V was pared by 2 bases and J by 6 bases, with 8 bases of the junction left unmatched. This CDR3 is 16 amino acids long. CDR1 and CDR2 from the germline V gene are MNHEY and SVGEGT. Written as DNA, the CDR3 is TGTGCCAGCAGTTACCGAAGTAGCGGGACGCCCGGGGAGCTGTTTTTT. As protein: CASSYRSSGTPGELFF.

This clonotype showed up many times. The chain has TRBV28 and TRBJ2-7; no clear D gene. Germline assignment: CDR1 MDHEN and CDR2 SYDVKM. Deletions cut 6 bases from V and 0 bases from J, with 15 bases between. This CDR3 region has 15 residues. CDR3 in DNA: TGTGCCAGCAGACCAAGTGGGTCTAGCTCCTACGAGCAGTACTTC. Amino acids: CASRPSGSSSYEQYF.

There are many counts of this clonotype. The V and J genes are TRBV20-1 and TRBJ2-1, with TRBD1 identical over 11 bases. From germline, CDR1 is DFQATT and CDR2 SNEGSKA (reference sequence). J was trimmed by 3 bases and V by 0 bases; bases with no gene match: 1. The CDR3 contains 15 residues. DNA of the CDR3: TGCAGTGCTAGAGAGGGGACAGGGGGCTACAATGAGCAGTTCTTC. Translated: CSAREGTGGYNEQFF.

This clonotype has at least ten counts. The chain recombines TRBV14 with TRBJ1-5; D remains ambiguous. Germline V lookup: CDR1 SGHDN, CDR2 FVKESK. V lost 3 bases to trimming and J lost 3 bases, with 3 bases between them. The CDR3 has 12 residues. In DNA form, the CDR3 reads TGTGCCAGCAGCCAGAACAATCAGCCCCAGCATTTT. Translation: CASSQNNQPQHF.

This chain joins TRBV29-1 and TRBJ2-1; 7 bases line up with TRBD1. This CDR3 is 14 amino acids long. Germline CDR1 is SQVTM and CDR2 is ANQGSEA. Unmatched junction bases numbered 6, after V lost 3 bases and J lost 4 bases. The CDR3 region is CSVDRDRQYNEQFF. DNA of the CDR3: TGCAGCGTTGACCGGGACAGACAATACAATGAGCAGTTCTTC.

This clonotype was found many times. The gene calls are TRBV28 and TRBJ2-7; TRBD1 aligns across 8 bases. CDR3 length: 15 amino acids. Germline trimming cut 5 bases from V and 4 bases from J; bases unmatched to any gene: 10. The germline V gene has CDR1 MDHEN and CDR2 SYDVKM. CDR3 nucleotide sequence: TGTGCCAGCAGTCCAGAAGGACAGGGAGGATACGAGCAGTACTTC. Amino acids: CASSPEGQGGYEQYF.

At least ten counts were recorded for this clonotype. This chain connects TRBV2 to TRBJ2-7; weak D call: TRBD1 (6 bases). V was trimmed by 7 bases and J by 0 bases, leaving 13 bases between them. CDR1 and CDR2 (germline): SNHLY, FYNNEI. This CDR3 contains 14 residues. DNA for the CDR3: TGTGCCAGCATGCGTCAGGGGTTCTCCTACGAGCAGTACTTC. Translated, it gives CASMRQGFSYEQYF. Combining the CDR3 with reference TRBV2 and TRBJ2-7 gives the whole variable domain EPEVTQTPSHQVTQMGQEVILRCVPISNHLYFYWYRQILGQKVEFLVSFYNNEISEKSEIFDDQFSVERPDGSNFTLKIRSTKLEDSAMYFCASMRQGFSYEQYFGPGTRLTVT.

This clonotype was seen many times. CDR3 amino acids: CASSPDRDTDTQYF. CDR3 nucleotides: TGTGCCAGTAGTCCGGACAGGGACACAGATACGCAGTATTTT. This chain joins TRBV19 and TRBJ2-3, with 8 positions matching TRBD1. Trimming removed 5 bases from V and 2 bases from J; junction bases left unmatched: 3. Germline lookup yields CDR1 LNHDA and CDR2 SQIVND (reference sequence). The CDR3 is made up of 14 amino acids.

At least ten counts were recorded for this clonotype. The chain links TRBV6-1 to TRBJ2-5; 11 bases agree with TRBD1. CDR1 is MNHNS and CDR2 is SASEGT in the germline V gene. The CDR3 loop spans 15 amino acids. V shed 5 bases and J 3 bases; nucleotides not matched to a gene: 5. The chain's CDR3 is CASSKPGQGEETQYF. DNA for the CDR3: TGTGCCAGCAGTAAACCGGGACAGGGGGAAGAGACCCAGTACTTC.

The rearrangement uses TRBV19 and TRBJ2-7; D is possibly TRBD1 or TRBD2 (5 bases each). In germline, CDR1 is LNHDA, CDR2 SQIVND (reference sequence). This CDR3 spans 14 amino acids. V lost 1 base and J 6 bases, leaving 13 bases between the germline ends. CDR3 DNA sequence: TGTGCCAGTAGTATAGTCCCGGGACCCAGCGAGCAGTACTTC. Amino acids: CASSIVPGPSEQYF.

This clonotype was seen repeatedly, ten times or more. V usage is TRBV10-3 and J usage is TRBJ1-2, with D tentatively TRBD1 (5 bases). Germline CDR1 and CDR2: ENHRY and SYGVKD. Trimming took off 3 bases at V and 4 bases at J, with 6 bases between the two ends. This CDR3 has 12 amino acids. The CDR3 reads CAISDGAYGYTF. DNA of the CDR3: TGTGCCATCAGTGACGGGGCCTATGGCTACACCTTC.

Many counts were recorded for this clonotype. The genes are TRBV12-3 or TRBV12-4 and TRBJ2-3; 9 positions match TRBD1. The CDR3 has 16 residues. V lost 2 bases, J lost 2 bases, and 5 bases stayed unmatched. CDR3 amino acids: CASSLLTGGSTDTQYF. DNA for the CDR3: TGTGCCAGCAGTTTACTTACAGGGGGCTCCACAGATACGCAGTATTTT.

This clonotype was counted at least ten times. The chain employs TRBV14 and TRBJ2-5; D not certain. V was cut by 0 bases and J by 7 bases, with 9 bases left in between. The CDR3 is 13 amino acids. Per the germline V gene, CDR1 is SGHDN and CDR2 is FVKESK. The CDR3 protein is CASSQDRTGTQYF. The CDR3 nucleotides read TGTGCCAGCAGCCAAGATAGAACGGGGACCCAGTACTTC. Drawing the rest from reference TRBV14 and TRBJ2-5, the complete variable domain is EAGVTQFPSHSVIEKGQTVTLRCDPISGHDNLYWYRRVMGKEIKFLLHFVKESKQDESGMPNNRFLAERTGGTYSTLKVQPAELEDSGVYFCASSQDRTGTQYFGPGTRLLVL.

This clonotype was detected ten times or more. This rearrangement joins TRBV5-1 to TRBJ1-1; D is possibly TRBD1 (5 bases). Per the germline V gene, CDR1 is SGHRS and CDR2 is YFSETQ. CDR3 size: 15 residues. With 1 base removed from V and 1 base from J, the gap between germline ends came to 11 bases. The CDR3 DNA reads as TGCGCCAGCAGCTTGATTGGGACCCCGAACACTGAAGCTTTCTTT. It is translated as CASSLIGTPNTEAFF.